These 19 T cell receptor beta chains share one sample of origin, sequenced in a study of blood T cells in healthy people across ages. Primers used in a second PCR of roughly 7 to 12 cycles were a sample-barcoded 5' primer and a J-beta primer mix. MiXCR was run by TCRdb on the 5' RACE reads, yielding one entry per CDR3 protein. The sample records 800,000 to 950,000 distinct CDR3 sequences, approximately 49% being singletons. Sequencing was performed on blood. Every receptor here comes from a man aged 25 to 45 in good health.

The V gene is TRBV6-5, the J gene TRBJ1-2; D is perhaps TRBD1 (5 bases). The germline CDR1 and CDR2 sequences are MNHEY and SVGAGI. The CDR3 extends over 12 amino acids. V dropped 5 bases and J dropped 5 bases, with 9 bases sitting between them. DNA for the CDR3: TGTGCCAGCAGTGACCAGGGATATGGCTACACCTTC. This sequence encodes CASSDQGYGYTF.

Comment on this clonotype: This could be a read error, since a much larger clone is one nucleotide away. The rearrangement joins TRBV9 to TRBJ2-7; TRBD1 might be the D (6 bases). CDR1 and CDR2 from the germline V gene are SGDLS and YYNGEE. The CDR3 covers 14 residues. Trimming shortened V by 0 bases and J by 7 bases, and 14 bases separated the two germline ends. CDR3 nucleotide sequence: TGTGCCAGCAGCGTAGTTCAGACAGGCGATGAGCAGTACTTC. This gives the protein CASSVVQTGDEQYF.

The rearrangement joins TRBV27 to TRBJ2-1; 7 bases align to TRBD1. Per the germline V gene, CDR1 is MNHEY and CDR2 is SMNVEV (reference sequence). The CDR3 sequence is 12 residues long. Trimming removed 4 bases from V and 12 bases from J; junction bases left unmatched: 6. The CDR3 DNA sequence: TGTGCCAGCAGTTCGGACAGGTCTTCGCAGTTCTTC. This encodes CASSSDRSSQFF.

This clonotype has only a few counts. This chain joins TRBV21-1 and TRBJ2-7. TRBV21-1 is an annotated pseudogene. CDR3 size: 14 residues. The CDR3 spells CASSKGDLGSEQYF. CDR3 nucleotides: TGTGCCAGCAGCAAAGGCGACTTGGGATCCGAGCAGTACTTC.

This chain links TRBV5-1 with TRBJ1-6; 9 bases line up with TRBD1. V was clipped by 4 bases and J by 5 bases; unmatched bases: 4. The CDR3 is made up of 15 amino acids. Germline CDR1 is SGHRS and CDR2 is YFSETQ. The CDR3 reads CASSLRTGDNSPLHF. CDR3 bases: TGCGCCAGCAGCCTCCGGACAGGGGATAATTCACCCCTCCACTTT.

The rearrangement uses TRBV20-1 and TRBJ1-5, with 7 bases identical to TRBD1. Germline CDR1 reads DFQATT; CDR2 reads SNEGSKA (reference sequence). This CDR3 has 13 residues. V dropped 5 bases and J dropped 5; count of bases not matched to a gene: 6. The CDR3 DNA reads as TGCAGTGCTGCAGACAGGGAGTATCAGCCCCAGCATTTT. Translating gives CSAADREYQPQHF.

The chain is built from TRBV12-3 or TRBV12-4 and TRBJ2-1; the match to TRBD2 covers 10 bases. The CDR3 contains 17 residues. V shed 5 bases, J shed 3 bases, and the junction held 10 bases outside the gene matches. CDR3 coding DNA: TGTGCCAGCAGTCCATCGAGCGGGAGGGCCATCTACAATGAGCAGTTCTTC. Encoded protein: CASSPSSGRAIYNEQFF.

The CDR3 sequence: CASSYSSGQDGNTIYF. The CDR3 region has the DNA TGTGCCAGCAGTTACTCGTCGGGGCAGGATGGAAACACCATATATTTT. The chain uses TRBV6-6 and TRBJ1-3; a possible D gene is TRBD1 (5 bases). The CDR3 contains 16 residues. Per germline, CDR1 MNHNY and CDR2 SVGAGI (reference sequence). V lost 0 bases and J lost 3, with 12 bases in between.

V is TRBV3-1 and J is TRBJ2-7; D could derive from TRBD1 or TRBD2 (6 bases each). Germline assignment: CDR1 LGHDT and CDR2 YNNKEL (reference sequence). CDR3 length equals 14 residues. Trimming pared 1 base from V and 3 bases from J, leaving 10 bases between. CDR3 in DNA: TGTGCCAGCAGCCAAGCGGGGGCCCTCTACGAGCAGTACTTC. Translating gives CASSQAGALYEQYF.

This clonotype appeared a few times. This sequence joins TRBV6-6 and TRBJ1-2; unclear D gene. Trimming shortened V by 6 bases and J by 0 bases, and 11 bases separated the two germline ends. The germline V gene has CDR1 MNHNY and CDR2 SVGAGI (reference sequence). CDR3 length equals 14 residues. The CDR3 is CASRQDGPNYGYTF. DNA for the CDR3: TGTGCCAGCAGACAAGACGGTCCTAACTATGGCTACACCTTC.

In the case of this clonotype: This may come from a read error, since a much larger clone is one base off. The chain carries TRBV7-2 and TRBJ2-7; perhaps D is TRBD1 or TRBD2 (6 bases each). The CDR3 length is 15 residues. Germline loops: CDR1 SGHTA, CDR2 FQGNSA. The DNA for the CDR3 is TGTGCCAGCAGCTTAGGAGGGGGGCCGGTGTACGGGCAGTACTTC. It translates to CASSLGGGPVYGQYF. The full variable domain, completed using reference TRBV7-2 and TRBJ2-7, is GAGVSQSPSNKVTEKGKDVELRCDPISGHTALYWYRQSLGQGLEFLIYFQGNSAPDKSGLPSDRFSAERTGGSVSTLTIQRTQQEDSAVYLCASSLGGGPVYGQYFGPGTRLTVT.

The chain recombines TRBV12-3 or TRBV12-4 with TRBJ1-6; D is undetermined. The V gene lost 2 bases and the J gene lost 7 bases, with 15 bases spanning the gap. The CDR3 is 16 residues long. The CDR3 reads CASSLNSGGPNSPLHF. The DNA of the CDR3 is TGTGCCAGCAGTTTAAACTCAGGCGGACCCAATTCACCCCTCCACTTT.

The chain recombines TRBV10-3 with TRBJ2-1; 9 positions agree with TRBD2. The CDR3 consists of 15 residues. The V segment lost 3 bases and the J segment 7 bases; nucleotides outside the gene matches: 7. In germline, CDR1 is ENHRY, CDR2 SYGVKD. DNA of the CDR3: TGTGCCATCAGTGATGGGCGGGGGGGCCCGAATGAGCAGTTCTTC. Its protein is CAISDGRGGPNEQFF.

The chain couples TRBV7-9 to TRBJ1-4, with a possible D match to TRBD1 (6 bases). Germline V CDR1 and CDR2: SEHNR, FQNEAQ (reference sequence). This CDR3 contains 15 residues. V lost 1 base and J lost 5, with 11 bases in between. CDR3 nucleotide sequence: TGTGCCAGCAGCTTAGTGGGGGCAGGAAATGAAAAACTGTTTTTT. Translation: CASSLVGAGNEKLFF.

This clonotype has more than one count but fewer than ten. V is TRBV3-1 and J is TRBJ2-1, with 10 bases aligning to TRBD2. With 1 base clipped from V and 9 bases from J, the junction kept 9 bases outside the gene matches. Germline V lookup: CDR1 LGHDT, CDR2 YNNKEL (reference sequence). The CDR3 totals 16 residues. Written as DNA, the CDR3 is TGTGCCAGCAGCCAAGGGCTAGCGGGGGCCGATGGTGAGCAGTTCTTC. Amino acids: CASSQGLAGADGEQFF.

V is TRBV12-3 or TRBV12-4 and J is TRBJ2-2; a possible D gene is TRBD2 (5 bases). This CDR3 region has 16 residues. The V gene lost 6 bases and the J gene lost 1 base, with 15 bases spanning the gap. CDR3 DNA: TGTGCCAGCAGACAATCCGCAGGAGGGAACACCGGGGAGCTGTTTTTT. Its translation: CASRQSAGGNTGELFF.

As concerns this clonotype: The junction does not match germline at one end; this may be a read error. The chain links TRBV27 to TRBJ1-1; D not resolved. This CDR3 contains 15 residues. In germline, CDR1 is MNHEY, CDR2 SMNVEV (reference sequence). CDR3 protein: CAGSSHAAMNTEAFF. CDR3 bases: TGTGCCGGCAGTTCCCACGCAGCTATGAATACTGAAGCTTTCTTT.

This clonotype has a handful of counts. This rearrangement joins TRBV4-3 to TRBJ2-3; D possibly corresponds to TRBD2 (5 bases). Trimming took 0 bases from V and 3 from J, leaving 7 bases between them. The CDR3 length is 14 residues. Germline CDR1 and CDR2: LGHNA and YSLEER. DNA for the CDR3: TGCGCCAGCAGCCAAGATAGCGAGACAGATACGCAGTATTTT. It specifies CASSQDSETDTQYF.

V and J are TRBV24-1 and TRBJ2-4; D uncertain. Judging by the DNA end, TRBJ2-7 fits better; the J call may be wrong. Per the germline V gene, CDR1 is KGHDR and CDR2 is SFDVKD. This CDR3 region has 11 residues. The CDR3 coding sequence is TGTGCCACCACCGGGCGAGACGAGCAGTACTTC. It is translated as CATTGRDEQYF.